The next 27 T cell receptor beta chains were all read from a single sample in a study of T cells in Graves' hyperthyroidism and ophthalmopathy. What was amplified from RNA transcripts were TCR beta CDR3 regions. The HTBI primer set was used in a first-round RT-PCR of the TCR CDR3. Each CDR3 protein is one row after TCRdb ran MiXCR on the multiplex PCR reads. The sample holds hundreds of thousands of distinct CDR3 sequences, about 15% seen once. Material for sequencing was blood. Receptors were obtained from a woman between 40 and 50 years old with Graves' ophthalmopathy.

The chain uses TRBV7-2 and TRBJ1-2, with D hard to call. Deletions cut 0 bases from V and 0 bases from J, with 8 bases between. The CDR3 consists of 15 residues. Germline assignment: CDR1 SGHTA and CDR2 FQGNSA. CDR3 amino acids: CASSLAEATNYGYTF. In DNA, the CDR3 is TGTGCCAGCAGCTTAGCGGAAGCGACTAACTATGGCTACACCTTC.

V and J are TRBV20-1 and TRBJ2-2; D is perhaps TRBD2 (7 bases). The germline CDR1 and CDR2 sequences are DFQATT and SNEGSKA (reference sequence). This CDR3 region has 16 residues. V gave up 2 bases and J gave up 0 bases, with 13 bases separating them. The CDR3 sequence is CSARRGGGTNTGELFF. The DNA of the CDR3 is TGCAGTGCTAGAAGGGGGGGCGGGACGAACACCGGGGAGCTGTTTTTT.

This clonotype was detected ten times or more. This sequence joins TRBV6-1 and TRBJ2-5; maybe TRBD2 (5 bases). CDR3 length: 15 residues. Trimming took 4 bases from V and 4 from J, leaving 16 bases between them. The germline gives CDR1 MNHNS, CDR2 SASEGT. The CDR3 here is CASSAPDSEGETQYF. The CDR3 DNA follows: TGTGCCAGCAGTGCCCCCGATTCAGAGGGAGAGACCCAGTACTTC.

In its sample, this clonotype was seen many times. A clone one base away is much larger, so this may be a read error. V gene TRBV12-3 or TRBV12-4 combines with J gene TRBJ2-5; no reliable D call. This CDR3 is 13 amino acids long. This CDR3 reads CAGSPDTEETQYF. CDR3 nucleotides: TGTGCCGGCAGCCCCGACACTGAAGAGACCCAGTACTTC.

J is TRBJ1-2 and V is TRBV20-1; D is possibly TRBD1 (6 bases). The germline V gene has CDR1 DFQATT and CDR2 SNEGSKA (reference sequence). The CDR3 has 16 residues. V lost 1 base, J lost 4 bases, and 19 bases lay in between. The CDR3 sequence is CSARGGGLEESYGYTF. CDR3 DNA sequence: TGCAGTGCTAGAGGGGGGGGCCTAGAGGAGAGCTATGGCTACACCTTC.

This clonotype was detected a few times. The chain recombines TRBV20-1 with TRBJ2-5; no definite D call. Germline V CDR1 and CDR2: DFQATT, SNEGSKA (reference sequence). The CDR3 has 15 residues. Between the trimmed V and J ends, which lost 0 bases and 5 bases, there was a span of 16 bases. CDR3 in DNA: TGCAGTGCTAGAGATGTTTTTGTAGTAGGGGAGACCCAGTACTTC. Encoded protein: CSARDVFVVGETQYF.

In this sample, this clonotype turned up many times. As DNA, the CDR3 is TGTGCCAGCAGTCCTCGAACGGCCTATGGCTACACCTTC. It translates to CASSPRTAYGYTF. This chain connects TRBV6-2 or TRBV6-3 to TRBJ1-2; D remains unclear. The germline gives CDR1 MNHEY, CDR2 SVGEGT. CDR3 length equals 13 residues. Trimming stripped 5 bases from V and 4 bases from J, with 11 bases between.

The table lists this clonotype with many counts. The chain employs TRBV6-2 or TRBV6-3 and TRBJ2-7, with D possibly TRBD1 on 6 matching bases. Germline values: CDR1 MNHEY, CDR2 SVGEGT. The CDR3 totals 18 residues. Trimming removed 2 bases from V and 4 bases from J, with 24 bases in between. The CDR3 region is CASSYIRIPTQGSYEQYF. CDR3 nucleotides: TGTGCCAGCAGTTACATCCGCATACCCACACAGGGATCGTACGAGCAGTACTTC.

This clonotype showed up many times. A read error may be the cause here, since a much bigger clone is one base away. The chain carries TRBV12-3 or TRBV12-4 and TRBJ2-7, with 10 bases matching TRBD2. The CDR3 extends over 14 amino acids. Trimming at V came to 5 bases and at J to 0 bases, leaving 1 base not matched to a gene. Here the CDR3 reads CASSTSGISYEQYF. DNA of the CDR3: TGTGCCAGCAGTACTAGCGGGATCTCCTACGAGCAGTACTTC.

There are many counts of this clonotype. The chain uses TRBV29-1 and TRBJ2-2; 10 nucleotides line up with TRBD2. Unmatched junction bases numbered 2, after V lost 4 bases and J lost 0 bases. Germline V gene lookup returns CDR1 SQVTM and CDR2 ANQGSEA. The CDR3 covers 15 residues. This chain's CDR3 is CSVVTSGSNTGELFF. In DNA, the CDR3 is TGCAGCGTTGTGACTAGCGGGTCGAACACCGGGGAGCTGTTTTTT.

This clonotype was found many times. The rearrangement joins TRBV28 to TRBJ2-7; 11 bases match TRBD2. The CDR3 extends over 15 amino acids. Germline V gives CDR1 MDHEN, CDR2 SYDVKM. Losses at the gene ends were 10 bases for V and 3 bases for J; bases not matched to a gene: 11. CDR3: CATYQTSGILYEQYF. CDR3 nucleotides: TGTGCCACCTACCAGACTAGCGGGATTCTCTACGAGCAGTACTTC. Full variable domain (outside the CDR3, taken from reference TRBV28 and TRBJ2-7): DVKVTQSSRYLVKRTGEKVFLECVQDMDHENMFWYRQDPGLGLRLIYFSYDVKMKEKGDIPEGYSVSREKKERFSLILESASTNQTSMYLCATYQTSGILYEQYFGPGTRLTVT.

This clonotype was recorded many times. The CDR3 DNA reads as TGTGCCAGCAGTGAAGTTGGGACATCCATCGAGACCCAGTACTTC. Its protein product is CASSEVGTSIETQYF. The V and J genes are TRBV2 and TRBJ2-5, with TRBD1 as a possible D gene (6 bases). This CDR3 has 15 amino acids. The germline V gene has CDR1 SNHLY and CDR2 FYNNEI. Deletions cut 1 base from V and 5 bases from J, with 14 bases between.

At least ten counts were recorded for this clonotype. This chain connects TRBV12-5 to TRBJ1-1; TRBD1 is a possible D gene (5 bases). The CDR3 is 14 residues long. Deletions cut 5 bases from V and 0 bases from J, with 10 bases between. The V gene's germline CDR1 is LGHNT and CDR2 FRNRAP. The CDR3 sequence: CASGPQGLNTEAFF. The CDR3 nucleotides read TGTGCTAGTGGTCCGCAGGGTCTGAACACTGAAGCTTTCTTT. The entire variable domain, with the rest obtained from reference TRBV12-5 and TRBJ1-1, is as follows: DARVTQTPRHKVTEMGQEVTMRCQPILGHNTVFWYRQTMMQGLELLAYFRNRAPLDDSGMPKDRFSAEMPDATLATLKIQPSEPRDSAVYFCASGPQGLNTEAFFGQGTRLTVV.

This clonotype has a count of ten or more. The chain couples TRBV28 to TRBJ2-4; 11 nucleotides match TRBD1. CDR1 and CDR2 (germline): MDHEN, SYDVKM. V shed 2 bases, J shed 7 bases, and the junction held 1 base outside the gene matches. This CDR3 has 14 amino acids. The DNA for the CDR3 is TGTGCCAGCAGTTTAGGGGACAGGGGGAACATTCAGTACTTC. Translated: CASSLGDRGNIQYF.

This clonotype has only a few counts. J is TRBJ2-3 and V is TRBV6-2 or TRBV6-3; D is undetermined. V lost 6 bases to trimming and J lost 4 bases, with 14 bases between them. This CDR3 comprises 14 residues. Per the germline V gene, CDR1 is MNHEY and CDR2 is SVGEGT. CDR3 DNA sequence: TGTGCCAGCAGGACCTTGGAAAACTCAGATACGCAGTATTTT. It codes for CASRTLENSDTQYF.

This clonotype was counted a few times. The chain couples TRBV27 to TRBJ2-7, with 7 bases that match TRBD1. Germline V lookup: CDR1 MNHEY, CDR2 SMNVEV (reference sequence). CDR3 length: 15 amino acids. With V trimmed by 6 bases and J by 3 bases, 11 bases remained unmatched. The CDR3 sequence is CASSLLTGYLYEQYF. As DNA, the CDR3 is TGTGCCAGCAGCCTATTGACAGGGTACCTCTACGAGCAGTACTTC.

This chain links TRBV27 with TRBJ2-6; D gene unclear. The CDR3 runs to 14 residues. V lost 6 bases, J lost 2 bases, and 8 bases lay in between. Germline assignment: CDR1 MNHEY and CDR2 SMNVEV (reference sequence). The DNA of the CDR3 is TGTGCCAGCAGCCTTCCCCCTGGGGCCAACGTCCTGACTTTC. It specifies CASSLPPGANVLTF.

This clonotype was observed at least ten times. This rearrangement joins TRBV7-2 to TRBJ1-2, with 7 bases lining up with TRBD1. The length of the CDR3 is 15 residues. CDR1 SGHTA and CDR2 FQGNSA come from the germline V gene. V lost 4 bases to trimming and J lost 3 bases; unmatched junction nucleotides: 8. The CDR3 region has the DNA TGTGCCAGCAGCTCGTGGGACAGACAGTACTATGGCTACACCTTC. Translation gives CASSSWDRQYYGYTF.

Regarding this clonotype: Being one base from a much bigger clone, this may be a read error. The rearrangement uses TRBV20-1 and TRBJ2-5, with 9 bases matching TRBD1. Looked up from germline, CDR1 is DFQATT and CDR2 is SNEGSKA (reference sequence). Unmatched junction bases numbered 10, after V lost 6 bases and J lost 5 bases. The CDR3 runs 14 residues. CDR3 coding DNA: TGCAGTGCGCACATACAGGGGGCTAAGGAGACCCAGTACTTC. Protein product: CSAHIQGAKETQYF.

This clonotype was observed a few times. V gene TRBV9 combines with J gene TRBJ2-3; D is ambiguous. Per the germline V gene, CDR1 is SGDLS and CDR2 is YYNGEE. This CDR3 spans 16 amino acids. V was cut by 0 bases and J by 0 bases, with 11 bases left in between. CDR3 sequence reads: CASSVAGQLSTDTQYF. CDR3 DNA: TGTGCCAGCAGCGTAGCCGGGCAGCTTAGCACAGATACGCAGTATTTT.

The genes are TRBV12-3 or TRBV12-4 and TRBJ2-5; TRBD1 matches at 10 bases. This CDR3 is built from 15 residues. V lost 7 bases to trimming and J lost 5 bases; unmatched junction nucleotides: 10. The CDR3 protein is CASTMTGGSGETQYF. CDR3 nucleotide sequence: TGTGCCAGCACCATGACAGGGGGCTCTGGGGAGACCCAGTACTTC.

This clonotype was counted ten times or more. V usage is TRBV28 and J usage is TRBJ2-7; unclear D gene. The CDR3 sequence is 14 residues long. The ends were cut back, 7 bases at V and 5 bases at J, with 18 bases in the middle. CDR1 and CDR2 (germline): MDHEN, SYDVKM. As DNA, the CDR3 is TGTGCCAGCACCCCTTCGGTGGGGATTAACGAGCAGTACTTC. This gives the protein CASTPSVGINEQYF.

The table lists this clonotype with many counts. V usage is TRBV12-3 or TRBV12-4 and J usage is TRBJ2-7; D not resolved. There are 13 residues in the CDR3. V shed 7 bases and J shed 5 bases, with 15 bases lying between them. The CDR3 reads CASTPVWANEQYF. The CDR3 DNA follows: TGTGCCAGCACCCCGGTTTGGGCAAACGAGCAGTACTTC.

This clonotype appeared many times. The chain employs TRBV24-1 and TRBJ2-5; D is unclear. V lost 4 bases, J lost 4 bases, and 12 bases lay in between. The V gene's germline CDR1 is KGHDR and CDR2 SFDVKD. The CDR3 sequence is 14 residues long. In DNA, the CDR3 is TGTGCCACCAGTGACCTTACTAAGAGAGAGACCCAGTACTTC. It specifies CATSDLTKRETQYF.

This clonotype appeared a few times. The chain combines TRBV19 with TRBJ1-1; the match to TRBD1 covers 12 bases. The CDR3 runs to 14 residues. Germline CDR1 LNHDA, CDR2 SQIVND (reference sequence). Losses at the gene ends were 5 bases for V and 11 bases for J; bases not matched to a gene: 9. The CDR3 region is CASSLGQGANFAFF. CDR3 coding DNA: TGTGCCAGTAGTTTGGGACAGGGGGCGAATTTTGCTTTCTTT.

Ten or more counts support this clonotype. The chain joins TRBV5-1 to TRBJ2-7, with 12 bases lining up with TRBD2. Germline values: CDR1 SGHRS, CDR2 YFSETQ. CDR3 size: 15 residues. The V segment lost 2 bases and the J segment 7 bases; nucleotides outside the gene matches: 7. DNA of the CDR3: TGCGCCAGCAGCTTAAGACTAGCGGGAGCACAGGAGCAGTACTTC. It specifies CASSLRLAGAQEQYF.

J is TRBJ2-7 and V is TRBV28; 7 bases agree with TRBD1. Trimming removed 7 bases from V and 6 bases from J; junction bases left unmatched: 6. In germline, CDR1 is MDHEN, CDR2 SYDVKM. The CDR3 is made up of 12 amino acids. CDR3 sequence reads: CASIGAGGEQYF. As DNA, the CDR3 is TGTGCCAGCATAGGGGCAGGGGGCGAGCAGTACTTC.